This T cell receptor (beta chain) derives from a study of naive and memory T cell subsets (TCRdb year 2017). Background for the entire study: An open-source, UMI-based TCR alpha and beta sequencing pipeline was applied to sorted naive and memory peripheral blood T cell subsets. Complete agreement was observed between the functional CMV T cell responses and the IgG serology results. RNA was DNase-treated and reverse transcribed with TCR constant-region primers, mostly using SuperScript III. The full study reports these points: In both CD4 and CD8 cells, a rise in Gini index and a fall in Shannon and inverse Simpson diversity were observed from naive through CM, EM and EMRA. Naive repertoires, especially CD8, contained a few larger clonotypes, possibly memory cells re-expressing CD45RA. After error correction, over 90% of naive TCR sequences appeared only once, giving much steeper abundance distributions than memory subsets. RNA-based TCR counts may be influenced by expression changes linked to T cell activation and differentiation. No ground truth was available to validate the repertoire findings for the naive and memory subsets. Each clonotype was defined as a single alpha or beta chain sequence rather than as a paired alpha/beta receptor. TCR abundance followed a power law whose exponent differed between naive and memory subsets but was consistent across the three individuals.

Comment on this clonotype: What this receptor recognizes is not known. Base qualities are not at hand, and no much larger clone is one base apart.

From the second PCR step onward, the TCR alpha chain libraries and the TCR beta chain libraries were amplified separately. Donor CMV status was determined by IFNgamma production from CD4+ T cells after overnight stimulation of fresh PBMCs with CMV viral lysate. Miltenyi beads were used first to positively select CD4 T cells, and CD8 T cells were then positively selected from the CD4-negative fraction. Cells were stained for CD3, CD4, CD8, CD45RA, CD27 and a live/dead dye and were sorted on a BD Aria II into four subsets based on CD45RA and CD27. A few healthy volunteers provided blood, and each donor's sample was split into CD4 and CD8 T cells and then further divided into four differentiation subsets. Approximately 120 ml of peripheral blood was collected from each donor, and PBMC were isolated by Ficoll-Paque PLUS density-gradient centrifugation. After sorting, cells were lysed in RLT buffer, RNA was extracted using a Qiagen RNeasy kit, and the extracted RNA was stored at -80 degrees C.

Receptors were amplified or captured by UMI-ligation and nested PCR. The beta constant-region primer consisted of an equimolar mixture of two oligonucleotides that together covered TRBC1 and TRBC2. Four rounds of PCR, combining the SP2 primer with nested alpha and beta constant-region primers, were used to amplify the ligated cDNA. A single-stranded oligonucleotide carrying the SP2 primer and a 12-nucleotide UMI was ligated to the 3' end of the cDNA by T4 RNA ligase 1. The ligation reaction was kept at 16 degrees C for 20-24 hours. PCR2 was typically run as a SYBR Green qPCR and stopped at a predetermined threshold to prevent over-amplification. All purifications after the first were performed with Agencourt AMPure XP magnetic beads. Libraries were quantified by Qubit and checked on a TapeStation, with a main peak expected near 650 bp. Pooled libraries were sequenced on an Illumina MiSeq using v2 2x251 paired-end kits, and typically roughly 0.85-2 million reads were obtained per sample. Libraries were pooled at approximately 3.7 nM per sample, and about 4.5-7% PhiX was added to improve cluster recognition. Turning to the authors' computational methods: V and J genes were assigned to Demultiplexor-processed FASTQ reads by Decombinator through tag matching, with a single base-pair mismatch being allowed. Collapsinator used UMIs to correct both sequencing errors and frequency errors arising from PCR heterogeneity. CDR3Translator translated TCRs and extracted CDR3s from the conserved cysteine to the FGXG phenylalanine, flagging non-productive sequences. Gini, Shannon entropy and inverse Simpson indices were computed after subsampling the repertoires to the same number of UMI-defined TCRs. Within the linear range, a power law was fitted to clonotype abundance distributions using maximum likelihood. When run on a single naive CD8 sample, MIGEC and the pipeline yielded similar UMI counts, similar unique TCR numbers and similar clonal distributions. One analysis removed from the naive repertoire any naive TCRs that were also found in any memory subset from the same donor. The repertoires were searched for about 7,000 CMV-associated CDR3 sequences that had been compiled from VDJdb and a published dataset. Through fastp at Q25 and MiXCR, TCRdb rebuilt clones from the public reads, retaining in-frame beta chains. Rows with a matching CDR3 protein are joined into one entry that keeps the most common DNA and genes. The authors' filters were not applied to this entry. The sample includes about 99,000 distinct CDR3 sequences, with around 15% observed a single time. Of the sample, around 2.8% is held by the ten largest clones.

V is shortened by 6 bases, J by 3 bases, and the region joining them spans 15 bases. Reading from cysteine to phenylalanine, the CDR3 counts 14 amino acids. Of all the DNA, just the CDR3 is kept, 42 bases in frame from base 1. The CDR1 and CDR2 encoded by the germline V gene (reference sequence) are SEHNR and FQNEAQ. The sample consisted of naive CD8+ T cells from blood. According to the study, the label for this sample's cell subset or site signals: naive T cells, CD45RA high CD27+. The TCR originated in a human donor in good health. The V gene is TRBV7-9 and the J gene is TRBJ2-7; D gene: possibly TRBD1, on 6 matching bases. Read as DNA, the sequence is TGTGCCAGCAGTTTGGACAGCTTCAACTACGAGCAGTACTTC. Its amino acids are CASSLDSFNYEQYF.